This paragraph covers one TCR beta chain sequence. Its antigen is as yet unknown. V shed 0 bases and J shed 5 bases, with 8 bases lying between them. Germline CDR1 is SGHNT and CDR2 is YYREEE (reference sequence). The CDR3 consists of 13 residues. TCRdb ran MiXCR on the 5' RACE reads and lists one entry per CDR3 protein. Of some 210,000 distinct CDR3 sequences in the sample, roughly a tenth were seen once. This entry comes from a study of T-cell memory formation after mild COVID-19. Study results and caveats: Clones contracting across day 15 to 85 had a balanced CD4/CD8 profile; later expanding clones leaned CD4+. CD4+ clones that contracted lay mainly in CM and EM; CD8+ ones lay in EMRA. There was no confirmation that second-wave clones peaking on day 37 were SARS-CoV-2 specific.

The J gene is TRBJ1-2, the V gene TRBV5-4, with D perhaps matching TRBD1 (5 bases). What was sequenced was PBMCs or a T cell subset sorted from them (not recorded which). This clonotype was sampled from a man aged 18 to 29 who had mild COVID-19 (a few samples of this study predate the infection). Cell type and time point are not known. CDR3 amino acids: CASSLDRHYGYTF. DNA for the CDR3: TGTGCCAGCAGCTTGGACAGGCATTATGGCTACACCTTC.